This T cell receptor (beta chain) is from a study of shared clonotypes between healthy human individuals. Whole-study results and caveats: Shared clonotypes across all four donors exceeded non-shared ones in generation probability. Memory subsets generally showed lower estimated richness than naive subsets. The study's rarefaction showed incomplete sorted-subset sequencing despite large depth.

Here immunoSEQ multiplex PCR was the method, and the copy in TCRdb shows in-frame clones only, minus some. Here the sample spans millions of clones, under 95% being singletons. Positively selected for CCR7, the CD45RO-negative cells used as naive CD8 cells excluded terminally differentiated effector memory CD45RA+ cells. As regards this clone: Its antigen remains unknown.

Trimming shortened V by 3 bases and J by 9 bases, and 20 bases separated the two germline ends. Germline V gene data show CDR1 as SGHAT and CDR2 as FQNNGV. The CDR3 consists of 16 residues. The sample was naive CD8+ T cells from PBMCs. The clonotype was recovered from a young man in good health. Some clones in this sample may be carry-over from other donors' samples. V usage is TRBV11-2 and J usage is TRBJ2-2, with D perhaps TRBD2 (5 bases). CDR3 bases: TGTGCCAGCAGCTTTACACCGCAGACTATAAGCCGGGAGCTGTTTTTT. This codes for CASSFTPQTISRELFF.